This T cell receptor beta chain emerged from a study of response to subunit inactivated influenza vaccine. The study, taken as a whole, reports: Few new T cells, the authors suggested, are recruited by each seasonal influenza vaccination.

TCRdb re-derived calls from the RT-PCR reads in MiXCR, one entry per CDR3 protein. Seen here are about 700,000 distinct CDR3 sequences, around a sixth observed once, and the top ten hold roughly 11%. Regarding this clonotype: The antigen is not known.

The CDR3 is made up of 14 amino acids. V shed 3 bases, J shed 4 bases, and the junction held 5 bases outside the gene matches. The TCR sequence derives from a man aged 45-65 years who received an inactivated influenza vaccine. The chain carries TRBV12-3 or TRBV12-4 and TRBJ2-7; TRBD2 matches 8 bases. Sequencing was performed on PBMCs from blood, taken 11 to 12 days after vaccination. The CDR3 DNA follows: TGTGCCAGCAGTTTCAGCGGGAGTGGGTACGAGCAGTACTTC. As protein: CASSFSGSGYEQYF.